What follows are 5 T cell receptor beta chains derived from one specimen sequenced in a study of cytomegalovirus exposure and HLA in healthy donors. 60 Vbeta and 13 Jbeta primers were used in PCR. Clones were sequenced by immunoSEQ multiplex PCR, and TCRdb holds only the in-frame ones, with some missing. Here the sample spans about 130,000 clones, roughly 80% being singletons. The sample comprised PBMCs. The receptors shown here come from a female donor in good health and CMV-seronegative.

The chain joins TRBV2 to TRBJ2-3, with a weak D call TRBD1 (5 bases). Trimming removed 2 bases from V and 5 bases from J, with 11 bases in between. Per the germline V gene, CDR1 is SNHLY and CDR2 is FYNNEI. The CDR3 has 14 amino acids. The CDR3 DNA follows: TGTGCCAGCAGTGAAAGCAGGACACTAGATACGCAGTATTTT. Translating it yields CASSESRTLDTQYF.

The CDR3 spells CASSRQGAANEKLFF. The CDR3 coding sequence is TGTGCCAGCAGTAGACAGGGGGCGGCTAATGAAAAACTGTTTTTT. The rearrangement joins TRBV28 to TRBJ1-4, with TRBD1 identical over 10 bases. This CDR3 is built from 15 residues. V gave up 5 bases and J gave up 3 bases; unmatched junction bases: 3. CDR1 MDHEN and CDR2 SYDVKM come from the germline V gene.

This clone has a handful of counts. V and J are TRBV7-8 and TRBJ2-5; TRBD1 matches 7 bases. The CDR3 loop spans 13 amino acids. Germline-derived CDR1 and CDR2 are SGHVS and FQNEAQ. The V gene end was trimmed by 5 bases and the J gene end by 5 bases; junction bases not matched to a gene: 5. In DNA, the CDR3 is TGTGCCAGCAGCCCCGACAGGGTGGAGACCCAGTACTTC. Translated: CASSPDRVETQYF.

The CDR3 loop is CASRTSGRFYNTGELFF. The CDR3, as DNA: TGTGCCAGCAGAACTAGCGGGAGATTTTATAACACCGGGGAGCTGTTTTTT. V is TRBV5-4 and J is TRBJ2-2; 11 nucleotides align to TRBD2. The germline V gene encodes CDR1 SGHNT and CDR2 YYREEE (reference sequence). The CDR3 is made up of 17 amino acids. J gave up 2 bases and V 5 bases, and 8 bases lay outside the gene matches.

The rearrangement uses TRBV5-4 and TRBJ2-7; D call uncertain. In germline, CDR1 is SGHNT, CDR2 YYREEE (reference sequence). Trimming shortened V by 4 bases and J by 3 bases, and 11 bases separated the two germline ends. The CDR3 runs to 13 residues. The CDR3 nucleotides read TGTGCCAGCAGCCCCGCGGCTGGCTACGAGCAGTACTTC. This translates into CASSPAAGYEQYF.